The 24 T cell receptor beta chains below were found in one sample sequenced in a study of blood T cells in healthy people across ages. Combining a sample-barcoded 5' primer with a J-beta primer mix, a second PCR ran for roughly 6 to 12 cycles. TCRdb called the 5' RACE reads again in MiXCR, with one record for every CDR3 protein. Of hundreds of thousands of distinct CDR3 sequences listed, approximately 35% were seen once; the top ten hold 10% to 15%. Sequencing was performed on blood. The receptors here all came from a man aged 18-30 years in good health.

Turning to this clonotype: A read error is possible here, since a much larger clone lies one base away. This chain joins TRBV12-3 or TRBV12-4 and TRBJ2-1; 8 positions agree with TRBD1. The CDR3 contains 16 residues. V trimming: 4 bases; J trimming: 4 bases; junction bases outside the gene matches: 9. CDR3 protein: CASSSAQGGAYNEQFF. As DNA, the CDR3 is TGTGCCAGCAGTTCAGCACAGGGGGGAGCTTACAATGAGCAGTTCTTC.

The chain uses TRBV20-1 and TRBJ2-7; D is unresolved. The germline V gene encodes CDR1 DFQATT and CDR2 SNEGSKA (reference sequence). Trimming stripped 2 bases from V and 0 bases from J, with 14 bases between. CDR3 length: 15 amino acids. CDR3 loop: CSARKGFISSYEQYF. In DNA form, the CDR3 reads TGCAGTGCTAGAAAGGGCTTTATTAGCTCCTACGAGCAGTACTTC.

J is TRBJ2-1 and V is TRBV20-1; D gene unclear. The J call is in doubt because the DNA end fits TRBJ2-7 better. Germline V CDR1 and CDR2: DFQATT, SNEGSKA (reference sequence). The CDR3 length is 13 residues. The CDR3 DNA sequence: TGCAGTGCTCCTGAGGACGGCTACAATGAGCAGTACTTC. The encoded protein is CSAPEDGYNEQYF.

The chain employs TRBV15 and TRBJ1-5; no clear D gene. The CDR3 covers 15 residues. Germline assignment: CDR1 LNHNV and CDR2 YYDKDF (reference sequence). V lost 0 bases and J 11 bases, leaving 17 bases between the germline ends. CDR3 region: CATSRDRVGFETQHF. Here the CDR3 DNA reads TGTGCCACCAGCAGAGATAGGGTGGGTTTCGAGACCCAGCATTTT.

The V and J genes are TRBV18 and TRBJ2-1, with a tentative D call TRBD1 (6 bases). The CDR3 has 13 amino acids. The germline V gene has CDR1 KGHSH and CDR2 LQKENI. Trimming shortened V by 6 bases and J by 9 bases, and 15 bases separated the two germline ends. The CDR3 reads CASSPTQQGEQFF. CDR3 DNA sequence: TGTGCCAGCTCTCCAACACAACAGGGTGAGCAGTTCTTC.

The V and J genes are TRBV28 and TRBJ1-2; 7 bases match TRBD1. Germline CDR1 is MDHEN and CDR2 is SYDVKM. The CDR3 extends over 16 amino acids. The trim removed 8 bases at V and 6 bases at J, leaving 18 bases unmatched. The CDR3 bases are TGTGCCAGCCTAGGGACAGCCCGCTCGGAAGTAGATGGCTACACCTTC. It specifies CASLGTARSEVDGYTF.

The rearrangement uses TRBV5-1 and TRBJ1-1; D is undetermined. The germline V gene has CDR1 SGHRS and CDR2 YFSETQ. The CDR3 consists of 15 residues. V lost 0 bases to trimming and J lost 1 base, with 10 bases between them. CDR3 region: CASSLESWPNTEAFF. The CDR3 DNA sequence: TGCGCCAGCAGCTTGGAGTCATGGCCGAACACTGAAGCTTTCTTT.

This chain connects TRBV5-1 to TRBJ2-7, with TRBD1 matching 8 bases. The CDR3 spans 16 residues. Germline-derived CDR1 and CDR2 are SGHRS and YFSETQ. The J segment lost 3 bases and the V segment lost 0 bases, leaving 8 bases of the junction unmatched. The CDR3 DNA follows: TGCGCCAGCAGCTTGGGACTGGGACAGGCACTCTACGAGCAGTACTTC. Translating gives CASSLGLGQALYEQYF.

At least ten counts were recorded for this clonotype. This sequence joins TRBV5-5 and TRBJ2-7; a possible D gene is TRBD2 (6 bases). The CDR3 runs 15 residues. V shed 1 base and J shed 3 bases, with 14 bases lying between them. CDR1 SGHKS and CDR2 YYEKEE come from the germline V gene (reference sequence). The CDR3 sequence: CASSLSAGGVYEQYF. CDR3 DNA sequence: TGTGCCAGCAGCTTGTCGGCAGGAGGGGTCTACGAGCAGTACTTC.

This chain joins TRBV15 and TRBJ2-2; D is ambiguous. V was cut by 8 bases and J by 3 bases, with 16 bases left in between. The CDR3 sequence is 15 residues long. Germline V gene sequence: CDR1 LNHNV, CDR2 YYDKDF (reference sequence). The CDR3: CATLAGPPDTGELFF. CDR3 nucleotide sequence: TGTGCCACCTTAGCTGGGCCCCCGGACACCGGGGAGCTGTTTTTT.

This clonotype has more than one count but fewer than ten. CDR3: CSVIHRGASGLQETQYF. The CDR3 DNA is TGCAGCGTTATCCACCGGGGGGCTAGCGGACTCCAAGAGACCCAGTACTTC. The V and J genes are TRBV29-1 and TRBJ2-5; perhaps TRBD2 as D (7 bases). The CDR3 covers 17 residues. V lost 5 bases to trimming and J lost 1 base, with 23 bases between them. Germline CDR1 and CDR2: SQVTM and ANQGSEA.

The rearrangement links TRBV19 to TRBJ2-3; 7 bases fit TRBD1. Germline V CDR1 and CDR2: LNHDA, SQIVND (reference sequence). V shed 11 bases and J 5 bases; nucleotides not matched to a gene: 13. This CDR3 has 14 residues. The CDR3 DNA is TGTGCCTGCCAACGGGACAGTCGAGGAGATACGCAGTATTTT. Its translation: CACQRDSRGDTQYF.

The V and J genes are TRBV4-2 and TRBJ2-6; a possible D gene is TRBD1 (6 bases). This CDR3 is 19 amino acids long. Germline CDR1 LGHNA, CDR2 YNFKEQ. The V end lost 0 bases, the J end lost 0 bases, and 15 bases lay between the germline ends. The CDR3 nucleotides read TGTGCCAGCAGCCAAGATTGGGACAAAATCGCCTCTGGGGCCAACGTCCTGACTTTC. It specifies CASSQDWDKIASGANVLTF.

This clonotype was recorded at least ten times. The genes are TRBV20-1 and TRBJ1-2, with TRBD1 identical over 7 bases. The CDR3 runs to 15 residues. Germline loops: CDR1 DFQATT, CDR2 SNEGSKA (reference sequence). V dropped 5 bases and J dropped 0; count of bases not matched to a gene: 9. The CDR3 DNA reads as TGCAGTGCTTCTCGACAGGGAGCGCCTAACTATGGCTACACCTTC. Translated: CSASRQGAPNYGYTF.

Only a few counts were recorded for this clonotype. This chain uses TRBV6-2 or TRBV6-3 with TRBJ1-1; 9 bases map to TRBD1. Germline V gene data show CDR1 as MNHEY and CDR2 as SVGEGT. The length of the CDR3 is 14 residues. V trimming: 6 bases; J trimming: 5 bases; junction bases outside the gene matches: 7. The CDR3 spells CASRRTTGGTEAFF. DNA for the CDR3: TGTGCCAGCAGGAGGACGACAGGGGGTACTGAAGCTTTCTTT.

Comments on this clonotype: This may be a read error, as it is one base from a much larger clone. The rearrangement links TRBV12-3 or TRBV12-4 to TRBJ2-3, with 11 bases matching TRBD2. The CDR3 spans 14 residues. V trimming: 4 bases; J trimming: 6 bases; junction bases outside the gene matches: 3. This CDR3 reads CASSSTSGADTQYF. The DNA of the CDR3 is TGTGCCAGCAGTTCGACTAGCGGGGCTGATACGCAGTATTTT.

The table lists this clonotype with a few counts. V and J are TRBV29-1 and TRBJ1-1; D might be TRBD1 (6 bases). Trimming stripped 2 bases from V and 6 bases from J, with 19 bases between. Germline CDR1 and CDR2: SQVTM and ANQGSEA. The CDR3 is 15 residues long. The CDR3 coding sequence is TGCAGCGTTGAATTAACTGGGGGCAAGGTCGCTGAAGCTTTCTTT. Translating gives CSVELTGGKVAEAFF.

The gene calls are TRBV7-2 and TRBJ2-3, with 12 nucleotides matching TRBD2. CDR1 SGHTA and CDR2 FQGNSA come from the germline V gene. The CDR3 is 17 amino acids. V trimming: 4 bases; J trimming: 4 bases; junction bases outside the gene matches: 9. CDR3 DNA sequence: TGTGCCAGCAGCTATACTAGCGGGGGGTTGACAGCAGATACGCAGTATTTT. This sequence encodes CASSYTSGGLTADTQYF.

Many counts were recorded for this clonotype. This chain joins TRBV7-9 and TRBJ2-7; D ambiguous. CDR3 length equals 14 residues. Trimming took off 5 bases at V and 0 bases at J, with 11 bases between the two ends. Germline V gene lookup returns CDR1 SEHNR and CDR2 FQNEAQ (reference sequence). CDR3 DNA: TGTGCCAGCAGCACTGAAACGGCCTCCTACGAGCAGTACTTC. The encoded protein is CASSTETASYEQYF.

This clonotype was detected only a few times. The CDR3 DNA reads TGTGCCACCAGCATAGAGGACAGGGCGTACACTGAAGCTTTCTTT. Its translation: CATSIEDRAYTEAFF. The chain is built from TRBV15 and TRBJ1-1, with 8 nucleotides matching TRBD1. V lost 4 bases to trimming and J lost 3 bases; unmatched junction nucleotides: 7. This CDR3 is built from 15 residues. CDR1 is LNHNV and CDR2 is YYDKDF in the germline V gene (reference sequence).

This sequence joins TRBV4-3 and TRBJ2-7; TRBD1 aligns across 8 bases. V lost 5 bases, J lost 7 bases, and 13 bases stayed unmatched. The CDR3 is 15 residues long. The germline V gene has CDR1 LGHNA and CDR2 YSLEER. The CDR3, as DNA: TGCGCCAGCAGCACTCGGACAGGGACCTACAATGAGCAGTACTTC. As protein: CASSTRTGTYNEQYF.

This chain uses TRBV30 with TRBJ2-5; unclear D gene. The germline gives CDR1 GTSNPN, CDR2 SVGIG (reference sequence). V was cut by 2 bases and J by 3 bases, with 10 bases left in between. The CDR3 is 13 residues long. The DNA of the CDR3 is TGTGCCTGGAGTACGGGCCCAGAAGAGACCCAGTACTTC. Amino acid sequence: CAWSTGPEETQYF.

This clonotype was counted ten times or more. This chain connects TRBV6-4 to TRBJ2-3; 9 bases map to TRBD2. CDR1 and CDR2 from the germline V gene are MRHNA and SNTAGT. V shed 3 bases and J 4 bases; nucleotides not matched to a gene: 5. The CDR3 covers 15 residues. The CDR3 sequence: CASSELAGSADTQYF. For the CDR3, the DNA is TGTGCCAGCAGTGAGCTAGCGGGGTCCGCAGATACGCAGTATTTT.

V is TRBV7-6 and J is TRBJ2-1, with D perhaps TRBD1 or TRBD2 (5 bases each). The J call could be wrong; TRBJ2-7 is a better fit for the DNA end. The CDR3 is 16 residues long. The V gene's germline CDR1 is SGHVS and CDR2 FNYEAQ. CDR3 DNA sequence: TGTGCCAGCAGCTTGACCCCAGGGAGCTCCTACAATGAGCAGTACTTC. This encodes CASSLTPGSSYNEQYF.